These T cell receptor beta chains were read from a single sample in a study of cytomegalovirus exposure and HLA in healthy donors. TCRdb's table, derived via immunoSEQ multiplex PCR, lists solely in-frame clones and lacks some. This sample has around 300,000 clones, with approximately 90% found just once. What was sequenced was PBMCs. All receptors come from a woman between 18 and 29 years old in good health and CMV-seronegative. Both conserved end residues are part of each CDR3. A D gene is named only where the DNA matches it firmly. Clone size, where shown, is once, few, many, or a class for clones that have expanded.

CDR3nt: TGTGCCAGCAGTATCTCCCAGGGGATTAGCACTGAAGCTTTCTTT
CDR3aa: CASSISQGISTEAFF
v_gene: TRBV27
abundance: NA
j_gene: TRBJ1-1
d_gene: NA

CDR3nt: TGCGCCAGCAGCTTCGGACAAGTACCAAAACAAGAGACCCAGTACTTC
CDR3aa: CASSFGQVPKQETQYF
v_gene: TRBV5-1
abundance: once
j_gene: TRBJ2-5
d_gene: NA

CDR3nt: TGTGCCAGCGGGAGGGGGCAGCCCCAGCATTTT
CDR3aa: CASGRGQPQHF
v_gene: TRBV6-5
abundance: NA
j_gene: TRBJ1-5
d_gene: NA

CDR3nt: TGTGCCAGCAGTTTAGGGGGCCCTGGAAACACCATATATTTT
CDR3aa: CASSLGGPGNTIYF
v_gene: TRBV27
abundance: NA
j_gene: TRBJ1-3
d_gene: NA

CDR3nt: TGTGCCAGCAGCTTCGGGGGGGGGACCTTGGATGAGCAGTTCTTC
CDR3aa: CASSFGGGTLDEQFF
v_gene: TRBV7-6
abundance: NA
j_gene: TRBJ2-1
d_gene: TRBD2

CDR3nt: TGTGCCAGCAGCGTAGGTGCGGGGGCCTACAATGAGCAGTTCTTC
CDR3aa: CASSVGAGAYNEQFF
v_gene: TRBV9
abundance: NA
j_gene: TRBJ2-1
d_gene: TRBD2

CDR3nt: TGTGCCACCAGCAGAGATCATGAGGGGGGGTCTAATGAAAAACTGTTTTTT
CDR3aa: CATSRDHEGGSNEKLFF
v_gene: TRBV15
abundance: NA
j_gene: TRBJ1-4
d_gene: NA

CDR3nt: TGTGCCAGCAGCCCCCGGTTGACTAATACGCAGTATTTT
CDR3aa: CASSPRLTNTQYF
v_gene: TRBV9
abundance: NA
j_gene: TRBJ2-3
d_gene: NA

CDR3nt: TGTGCCAGCTCACCGATCGGACAGGGCACCACCGAAGCTTTCTTT
CDR3aa: CASSPIGQGTTEAFF
v_gene: TRBV18
abundance: NA
j_gene: TRBJ1-1
d_gene: TRBD1

CDR3nt: TGTGCCAGCAGCCAAAAAAACGGGACTAGCAACGGAGAGACCCAGTACTTC
CDR3aa: CASSQKNGTSNGETQYF
v_gene: TRBV4-2
abundance: NA
j_gene: TRBJ2-5
d_gene: TRBD2

CDR3nt: TGTGCCAGCAGCAATCCCCGGACAGGGCAGTTCAATCAGCCCCAGCATTTT
CDR3aa: CASSNPRTGQFNQPQHF
v_gene: TRBV21-1
abundance: NA
j_gene: TRBJ1-5
d_gene: NA

CDR3nt: TGCAGCGTTAAGGGGCACTACGAGCAGTACTTC
CDR3aa: CSVKGHYEQYF
v_gene: TRBV29-1
abundance: NA
j_gene: TRBJ2-7
d_gene: NA